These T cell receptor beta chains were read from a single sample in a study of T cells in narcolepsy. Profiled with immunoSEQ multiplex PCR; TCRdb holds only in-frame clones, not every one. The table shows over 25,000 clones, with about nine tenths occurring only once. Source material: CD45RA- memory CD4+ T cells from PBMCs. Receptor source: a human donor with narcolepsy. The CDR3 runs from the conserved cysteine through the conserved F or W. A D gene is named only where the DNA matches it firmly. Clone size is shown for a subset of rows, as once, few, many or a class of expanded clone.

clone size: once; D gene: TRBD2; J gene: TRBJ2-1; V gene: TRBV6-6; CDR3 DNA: TGTGCCAGCAGTTACGAACTAGCGGCCTACAATGAGCAGTTCTTC; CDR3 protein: CASSYELAAYNEQFF
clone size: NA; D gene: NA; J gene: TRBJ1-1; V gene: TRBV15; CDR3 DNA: TGTGCCACCAGCACAGGGGTGCGTGCTGAAGCTTTCTTT; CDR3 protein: CATSTGVRAEAFF
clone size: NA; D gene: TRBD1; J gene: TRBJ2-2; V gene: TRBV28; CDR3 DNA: TGTGCCGGGACAGGGAACACCGGGGAGCTGTTTTTT; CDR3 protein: CAGTGNTGELFF
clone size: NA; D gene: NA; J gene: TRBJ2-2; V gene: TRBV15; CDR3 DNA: TGTGCCACCAACGCCGCCGACGAGAACACCGGGGAGCTGTTTTTT; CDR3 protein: CATNAADENTGELFF
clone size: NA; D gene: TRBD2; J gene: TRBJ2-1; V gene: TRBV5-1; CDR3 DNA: TGCGCCAGCAGCTCTAGCGGGGGCTACAATGAGCAGTTCTTC; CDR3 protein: CASSSSGGYNEQFF
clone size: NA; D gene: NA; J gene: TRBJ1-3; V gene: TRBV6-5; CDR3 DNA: TGTGCCAGCAGGGGGGCGGGAGCTGGAAACACCATATATTTT; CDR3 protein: CASRGAGAGNTIYF
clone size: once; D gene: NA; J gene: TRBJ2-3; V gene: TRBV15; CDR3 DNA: TGTGCCATAGGACAGAGTGGCTCAGATACGCAGTATTTT; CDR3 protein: CAIGQSGSDTQYF
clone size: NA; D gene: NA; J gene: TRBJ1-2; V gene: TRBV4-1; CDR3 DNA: TGCGCCAGCAGCCAAATTGCCGACAGGTATGGCTACACCTTC; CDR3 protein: CASSQIADRYGYTF
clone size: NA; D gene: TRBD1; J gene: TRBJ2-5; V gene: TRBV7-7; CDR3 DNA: TGTGCCAGCAGCCAGCAGGGGGCGGGAGAGACCCAGTACTTC; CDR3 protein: CASSQQGAGETQYF
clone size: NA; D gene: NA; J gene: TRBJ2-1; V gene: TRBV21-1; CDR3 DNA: TGTGCCAGCAGCAAAGCCGGGCAGTATCAGTTCTTC; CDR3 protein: CASSKAGQYQFF
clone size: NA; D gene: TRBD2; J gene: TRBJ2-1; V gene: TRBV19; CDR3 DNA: TGTGCCAGTAGCGACCGGGGGGACAATGAGCAGTTCTTC; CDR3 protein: CASSDRGDNEQFF
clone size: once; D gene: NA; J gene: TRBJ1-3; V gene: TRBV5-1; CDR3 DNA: TGCGCCAGCAGCTTGGGAACAGGGAGTTCTGGAAACACCATATATTTT; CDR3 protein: CASSLGTGSSGNTIYF
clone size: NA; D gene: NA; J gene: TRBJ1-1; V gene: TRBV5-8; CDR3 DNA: TGTGCCAGCAGCTTGGGCCGAGTTTTTGAAGCTTTCTTT; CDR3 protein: CASSLGRVFEAFF
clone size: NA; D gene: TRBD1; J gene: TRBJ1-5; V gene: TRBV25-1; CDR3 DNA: TGTGCCAGTAGTGCCGGGACAGTTAATCAGCCCCAGCATTTT; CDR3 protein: CASSAGTVNQPQHF
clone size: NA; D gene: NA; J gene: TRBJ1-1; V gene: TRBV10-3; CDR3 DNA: TGTGCCATCAGCCCAACAACGAACACTGAAGCTTTCTTT; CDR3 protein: CAISPTTNTEAFF
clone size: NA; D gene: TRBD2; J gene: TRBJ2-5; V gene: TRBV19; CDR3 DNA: TGTGCCAGTAGTCCCCCGGGCGGGAGGGAGACCCAGTACTTC; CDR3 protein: CASSPPGGRETQYF
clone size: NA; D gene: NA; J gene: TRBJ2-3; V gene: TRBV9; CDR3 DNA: TGTGCCAGCAGCGTAGCAGTAGGGCGCACAGATACGCAGTATTTT; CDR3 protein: CASSVAVGRTDTQYF
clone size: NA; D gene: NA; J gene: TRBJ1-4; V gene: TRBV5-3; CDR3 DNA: TGTGCCAGAAGCTTGGCTGAAAAACTGTTTTTT; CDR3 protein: CARSLAEKLFF
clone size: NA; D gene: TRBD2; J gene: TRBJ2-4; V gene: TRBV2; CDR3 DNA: TGTGCCAGCATGAGGACTAGCGGGGGCCGGGAGTACTTC; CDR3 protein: CASMRTSGGREYF
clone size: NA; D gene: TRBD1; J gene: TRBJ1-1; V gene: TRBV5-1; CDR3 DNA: TGCGCCAGCAGCTTGGCCACAGGGGCGGGGTCTCGGACTGAAGCTTTCTTT; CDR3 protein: CASSLATGAGSRTEAFF
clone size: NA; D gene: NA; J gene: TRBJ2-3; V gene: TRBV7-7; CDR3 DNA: TGTGCCAGCAGCTTGGGTTCAGGGAGCACAGATACGCAGTATTTT; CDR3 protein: CASSLGSGSTDTQYF
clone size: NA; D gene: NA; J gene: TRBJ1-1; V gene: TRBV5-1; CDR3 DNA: TGCGCCAGCAGCCCGGGGTCGGCGGGCGAAGCTTTCTTT; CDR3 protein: CASSPGSAGEAFF
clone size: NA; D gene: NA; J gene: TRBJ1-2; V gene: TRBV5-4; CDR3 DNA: TGTGCCAGCAGCTTGTTCAGTATGACTACCTTCGGCTACACCTTC; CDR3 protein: CASSLFSMTTFGYTF